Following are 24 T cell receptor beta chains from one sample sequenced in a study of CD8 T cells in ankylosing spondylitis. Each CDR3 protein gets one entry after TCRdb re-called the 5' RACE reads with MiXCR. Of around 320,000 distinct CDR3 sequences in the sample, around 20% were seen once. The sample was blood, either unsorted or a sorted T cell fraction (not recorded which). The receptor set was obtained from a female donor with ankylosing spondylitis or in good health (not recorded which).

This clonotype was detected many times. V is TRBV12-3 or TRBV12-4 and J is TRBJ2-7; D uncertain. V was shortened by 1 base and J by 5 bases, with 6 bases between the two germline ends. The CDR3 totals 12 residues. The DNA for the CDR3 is TGTGCCAGCAGTTTAGTAGGGCACGAGCAGTACTTC. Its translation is CASSLVGHEQYF.

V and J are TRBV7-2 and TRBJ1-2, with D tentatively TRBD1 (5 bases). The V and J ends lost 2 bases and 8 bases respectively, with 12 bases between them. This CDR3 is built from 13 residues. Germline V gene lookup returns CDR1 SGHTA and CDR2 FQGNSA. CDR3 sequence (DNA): TGTGCCAGCAGCTTAAGTCCAGGGAGCGGCTACACCTTC. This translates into CASSLSPGSGYTF.

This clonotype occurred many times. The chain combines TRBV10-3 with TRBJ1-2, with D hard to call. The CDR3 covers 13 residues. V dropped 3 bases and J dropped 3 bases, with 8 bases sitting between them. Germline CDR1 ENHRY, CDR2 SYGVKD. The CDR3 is CAISDPPDYGYTF. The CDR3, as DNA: TGTGCCATCAGTGACCCCCCAGACTATGGCTACACCTTC.

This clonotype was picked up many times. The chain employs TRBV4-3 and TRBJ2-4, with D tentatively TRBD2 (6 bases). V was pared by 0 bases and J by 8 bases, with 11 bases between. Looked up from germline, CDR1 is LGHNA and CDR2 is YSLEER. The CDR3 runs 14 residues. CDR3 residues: CASSQDWRGDIQYF. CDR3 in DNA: TGCGCCAGCAGCCAAGATTGGAGGGGCGACATTCAGTACTTC.

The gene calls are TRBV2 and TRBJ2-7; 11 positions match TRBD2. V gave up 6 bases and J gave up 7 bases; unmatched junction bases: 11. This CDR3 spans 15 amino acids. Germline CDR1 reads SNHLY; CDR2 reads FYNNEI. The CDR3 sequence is CASSGTSGTLGEQYF. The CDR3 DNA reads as TGTGCCAGCAGCGGGACTAGCGGAACCCTTGGGGAGCAGTACTTC.

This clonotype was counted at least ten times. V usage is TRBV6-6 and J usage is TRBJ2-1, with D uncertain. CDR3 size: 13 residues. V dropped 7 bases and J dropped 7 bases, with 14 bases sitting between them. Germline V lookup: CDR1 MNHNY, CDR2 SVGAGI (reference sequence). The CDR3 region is CASMPQFVNEQFF. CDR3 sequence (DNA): TGTGCCAGCATGCCCCAGTTTGTAAATGAGCAGTTCTTC.

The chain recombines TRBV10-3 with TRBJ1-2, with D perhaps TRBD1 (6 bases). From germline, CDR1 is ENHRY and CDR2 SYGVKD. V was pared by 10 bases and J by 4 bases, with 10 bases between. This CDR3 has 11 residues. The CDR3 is CATKTGYGYTF. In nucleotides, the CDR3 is TGTGCCACCAAGACAGGCTATGGCTACACCTTC.

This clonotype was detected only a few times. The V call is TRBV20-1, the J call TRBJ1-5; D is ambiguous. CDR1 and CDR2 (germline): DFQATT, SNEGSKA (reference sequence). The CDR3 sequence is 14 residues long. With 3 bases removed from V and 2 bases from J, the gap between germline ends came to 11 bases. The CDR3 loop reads CSASPGVGNQPQHF. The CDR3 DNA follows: TGCAGTGCTAGTCCCGGGGTTGGCAATCAGCCCCAGCATTTT.

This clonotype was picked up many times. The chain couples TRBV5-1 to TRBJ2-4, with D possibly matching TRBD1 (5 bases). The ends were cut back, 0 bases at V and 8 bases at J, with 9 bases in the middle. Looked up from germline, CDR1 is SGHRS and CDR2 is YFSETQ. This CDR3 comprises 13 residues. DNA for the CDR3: TGCGCCAGCAGCTTGGCCGAAGGGGACATTCAGTACTTC. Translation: CASSLAEGDIQYF.

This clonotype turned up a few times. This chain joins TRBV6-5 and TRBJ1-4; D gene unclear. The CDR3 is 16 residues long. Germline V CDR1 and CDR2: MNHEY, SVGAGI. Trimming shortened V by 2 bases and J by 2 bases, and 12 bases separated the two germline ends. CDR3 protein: CASSYDGDWTNEKLFF. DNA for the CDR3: TGTGCCAGCAGTTACGACGGGGATTGGACTAATGAAAAACTGTTTTTT.

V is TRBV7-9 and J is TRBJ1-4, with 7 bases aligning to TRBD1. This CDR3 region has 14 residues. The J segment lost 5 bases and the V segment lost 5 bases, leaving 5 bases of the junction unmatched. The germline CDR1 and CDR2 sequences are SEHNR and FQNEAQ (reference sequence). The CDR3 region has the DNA TGTGCCAGCAGCCGCGACAGGGTCAATGAAAAACTGTTTTTT. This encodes CASSRDRVNEKLFF.

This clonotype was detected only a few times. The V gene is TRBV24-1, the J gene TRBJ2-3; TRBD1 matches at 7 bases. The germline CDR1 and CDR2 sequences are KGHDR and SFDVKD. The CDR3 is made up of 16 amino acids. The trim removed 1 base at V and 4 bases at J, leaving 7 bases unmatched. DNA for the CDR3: TGTGCCACCAGTGATTTCAAGGGGGCCGGGGCAGATACGCAGTATTTT. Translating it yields CATSDFKGAGADTQYF.

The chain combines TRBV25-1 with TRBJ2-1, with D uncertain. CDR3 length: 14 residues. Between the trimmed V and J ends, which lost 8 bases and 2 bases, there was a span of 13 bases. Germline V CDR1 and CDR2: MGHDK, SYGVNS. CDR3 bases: TGTGCCAGCGGTCGAGCCAGCGCCTACAATGAGCAGTTCTTC. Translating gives CASGRASAYNEQFF. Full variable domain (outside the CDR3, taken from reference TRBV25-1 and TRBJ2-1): EADIYQTPRYLVIGTGKKITLECSQTMGHDKMYWYQQDPGMELHLIHYSYGVNSTEKGDLSSESTVSRIRTEHFPLTLESARPSHTSQYLCASGRASAYNEQFFGPGTRLTVL.

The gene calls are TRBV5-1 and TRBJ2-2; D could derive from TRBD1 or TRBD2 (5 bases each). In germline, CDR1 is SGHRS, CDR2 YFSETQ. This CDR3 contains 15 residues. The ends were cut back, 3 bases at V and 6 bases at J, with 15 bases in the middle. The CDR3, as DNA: TGCGCCAGCAGCTCCAACACGGGGCCGGCCGGGGAGCTGTTTTTT. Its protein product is CASSSNTGPAGELFF.

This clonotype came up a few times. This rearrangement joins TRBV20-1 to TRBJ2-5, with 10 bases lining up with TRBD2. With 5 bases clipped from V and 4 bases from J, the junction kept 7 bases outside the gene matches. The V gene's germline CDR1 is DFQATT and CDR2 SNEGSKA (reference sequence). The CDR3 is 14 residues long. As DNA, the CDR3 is TGCAGTGCTCAGCCCCCTAGCGGGGGAGAGACCCAGTACTTC. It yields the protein CSAQPPSGGETQYF.

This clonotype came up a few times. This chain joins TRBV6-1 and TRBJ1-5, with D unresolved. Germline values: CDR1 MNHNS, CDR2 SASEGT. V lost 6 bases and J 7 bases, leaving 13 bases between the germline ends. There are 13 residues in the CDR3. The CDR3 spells CASSSTPEQPQHF. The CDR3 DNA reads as TGTGCCAGCAGCTCAACTCCGGAACAGCCCCAGCATTTT.

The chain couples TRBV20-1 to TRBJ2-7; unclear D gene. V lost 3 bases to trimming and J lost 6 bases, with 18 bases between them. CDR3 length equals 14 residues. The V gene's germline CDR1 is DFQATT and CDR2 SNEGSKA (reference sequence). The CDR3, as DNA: TGCAGTGCTAGGCGCTCACTATTTGACGGCGAGCAGTACTTC. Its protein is CSARRSLFDGEQYF.

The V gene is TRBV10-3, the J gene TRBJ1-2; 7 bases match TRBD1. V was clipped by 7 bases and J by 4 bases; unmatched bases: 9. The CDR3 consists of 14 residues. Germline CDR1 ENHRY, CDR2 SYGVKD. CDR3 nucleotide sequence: TGTGCCATCAATCCGGAGACAGGGAGCTATGGCTACACCTTC. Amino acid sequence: CAINPETGSYGYTF.

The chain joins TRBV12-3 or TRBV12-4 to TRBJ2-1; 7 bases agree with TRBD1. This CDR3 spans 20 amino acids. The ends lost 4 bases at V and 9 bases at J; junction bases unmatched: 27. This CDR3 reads CASSSHARTLLKGALGEQFF. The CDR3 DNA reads TGTGCCAGCAGTTCCCATGCCCGGACCCTTCTCAAGGGGGCCTTGGGTGAGCAGTTCTTC.

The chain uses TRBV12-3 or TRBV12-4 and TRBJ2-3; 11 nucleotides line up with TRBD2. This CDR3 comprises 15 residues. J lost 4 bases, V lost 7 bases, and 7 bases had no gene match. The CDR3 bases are TGTGCCAGCAAAGAGACTAGCGGGATTGCAGATACGCAGTATTTT. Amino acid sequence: CASKETSGIADTQYF.

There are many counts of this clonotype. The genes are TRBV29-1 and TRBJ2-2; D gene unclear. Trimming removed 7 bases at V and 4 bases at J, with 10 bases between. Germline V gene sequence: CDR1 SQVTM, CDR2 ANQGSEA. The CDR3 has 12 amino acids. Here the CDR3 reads CSAKPATGELFF. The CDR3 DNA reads TGCAGCGCCAAACCGGCCACCGGGGAGCTGTTTTTT.

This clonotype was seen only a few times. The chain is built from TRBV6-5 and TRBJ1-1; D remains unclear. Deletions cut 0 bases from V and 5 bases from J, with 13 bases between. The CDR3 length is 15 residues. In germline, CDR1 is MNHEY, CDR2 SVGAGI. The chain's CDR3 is CASSYSMSAGTEAFF. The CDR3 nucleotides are TGTGCCAGCAGTTACTCGATGTCAGCTGGAACTGAAGCTTTCTTT.

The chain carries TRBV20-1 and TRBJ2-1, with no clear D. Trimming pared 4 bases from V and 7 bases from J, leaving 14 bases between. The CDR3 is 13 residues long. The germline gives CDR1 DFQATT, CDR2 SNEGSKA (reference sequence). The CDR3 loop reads CSAIGERWNEQFF. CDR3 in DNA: TGCAGTGCTATCGGAGAAAGGTGGAATGAGCAGTTCTTC.

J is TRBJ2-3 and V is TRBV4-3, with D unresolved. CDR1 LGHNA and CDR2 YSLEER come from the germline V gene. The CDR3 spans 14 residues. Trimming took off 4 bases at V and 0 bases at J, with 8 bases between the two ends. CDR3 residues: CASSLLASTDTQYF. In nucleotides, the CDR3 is TGCGCCAGCAGCCTCCTCGCGAGCACAGATACGCAGTATTTT.